Included here is one T cell receptor beta chain sequence, with context. Its antigen is still unknown. This sample is drawn from a study of CD8 T cell repertoires and HIV-1 epitope variants. Study-wide background: Tested: three Gag epitope families, Nef HW9 and YT9. 1M T cells were kept uncultured as a baseline. Autologous T cell-negative cells served as antigen-presenting cells in equal numbers. Findings and limits, study-wide: About 10 antigen-specific TCR beta clonotypes were found; six seemed cross-reactive to variants.

V was cut by 1 base and J by 8 bases, with 12 bases left in between. CDR1 is SEHNR, CDR2 FQNEAQ, per germline (reference sequence). The CDR3 has 14 residues. TCRdb's copy holds only in-frame clones and misses some; the assay was immunoSEQ multiplex PCR. The data contain more than 2,500 clones, roughly 67% of them singletons. The receptor's source is a male donor with HIV. The chain employs TRBV7-9 and TRBJ2-1; either TRBD1 or TRBD2 may fit D (6 bases each). Material for sequencing was cultured CD8+ T cells derived from PBMCs. DNA of the CDR3: TGTGCCAGCAGCTTAGTGGGGGCTAGCGATGAGCAGTTCTTC. It translates to CASSLVGASDEQFF.